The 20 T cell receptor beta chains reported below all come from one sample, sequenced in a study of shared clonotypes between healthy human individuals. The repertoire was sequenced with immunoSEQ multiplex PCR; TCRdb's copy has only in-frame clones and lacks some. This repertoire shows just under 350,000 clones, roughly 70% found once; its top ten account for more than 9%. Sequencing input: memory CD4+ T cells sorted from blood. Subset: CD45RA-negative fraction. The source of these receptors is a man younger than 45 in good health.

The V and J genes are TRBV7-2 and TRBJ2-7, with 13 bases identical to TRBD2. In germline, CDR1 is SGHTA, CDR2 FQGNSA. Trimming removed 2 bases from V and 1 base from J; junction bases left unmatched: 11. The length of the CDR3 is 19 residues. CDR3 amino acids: CASSLRTSGGVEGSYEQYF. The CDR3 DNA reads TGTGCCAGCAGCTTAAGGACTAGCGGGGGAGTGGAGGGATCCTACGAGCAGTACTTC.

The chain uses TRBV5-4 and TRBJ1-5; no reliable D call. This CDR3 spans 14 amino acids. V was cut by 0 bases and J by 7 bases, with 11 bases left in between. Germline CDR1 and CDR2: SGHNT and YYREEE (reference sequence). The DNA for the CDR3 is TGTGCCAGCAGCTTGGGAGGAACCGGGCAGCCCCAGCATTTT. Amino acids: CASSLGGTGQPQHF.

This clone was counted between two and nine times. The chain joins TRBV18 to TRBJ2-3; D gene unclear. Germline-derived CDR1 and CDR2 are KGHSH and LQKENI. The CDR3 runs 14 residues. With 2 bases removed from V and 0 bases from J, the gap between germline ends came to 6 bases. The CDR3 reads CASSPSHSTDTQYF. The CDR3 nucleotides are TGTGCCAGCTCACCAAGCCACAGCACAGATACGCAGTATTTT.

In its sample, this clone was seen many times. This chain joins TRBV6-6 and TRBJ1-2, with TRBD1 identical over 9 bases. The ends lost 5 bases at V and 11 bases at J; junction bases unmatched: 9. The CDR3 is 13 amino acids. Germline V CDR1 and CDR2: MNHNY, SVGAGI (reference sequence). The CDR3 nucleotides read TGTGCCAGCAGTCACACTAAACAGGGGGCTTACACCTTC. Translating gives CASSHTKQGAYTF.

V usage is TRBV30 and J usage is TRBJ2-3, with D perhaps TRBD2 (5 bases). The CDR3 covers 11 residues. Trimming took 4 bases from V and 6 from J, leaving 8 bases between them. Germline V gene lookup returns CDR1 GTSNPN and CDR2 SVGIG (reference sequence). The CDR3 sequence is CAWIRGDTQYF. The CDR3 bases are TGTGCCTGGATACGCGGGGATACGCAGTATTTT. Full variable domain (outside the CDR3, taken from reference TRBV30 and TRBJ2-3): SQTIHQWPATLVQPVGSPLSLECTVEGTSNPNLYWYRQAAGRGLQLLFYSVGIGQISSEVPQNLSASRPQDRQFILSSKKLLLSDSGFYLCAWIRGDTQYFGPGTRLTVL.

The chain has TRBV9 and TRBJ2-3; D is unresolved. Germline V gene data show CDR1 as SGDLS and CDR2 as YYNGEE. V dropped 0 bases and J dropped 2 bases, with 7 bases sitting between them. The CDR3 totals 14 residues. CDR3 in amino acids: CASSVGTSTDTQYF. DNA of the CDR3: TGTGCCAGCAGCGTAGGAACTTCCACAGATACGCAGTATTTT.

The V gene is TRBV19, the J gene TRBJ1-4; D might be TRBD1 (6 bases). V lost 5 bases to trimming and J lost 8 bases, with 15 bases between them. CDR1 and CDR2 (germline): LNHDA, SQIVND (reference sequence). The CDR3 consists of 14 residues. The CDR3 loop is CASSLRTVDEKLFF. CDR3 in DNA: TGTGCCAGTAGTTTAAGGACAGTCGACGAAAAACTGTTTTTT.

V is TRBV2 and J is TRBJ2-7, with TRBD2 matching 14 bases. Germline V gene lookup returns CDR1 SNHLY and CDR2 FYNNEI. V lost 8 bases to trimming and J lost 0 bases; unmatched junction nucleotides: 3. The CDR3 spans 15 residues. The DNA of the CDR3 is TGTGCCAGCGGGACTAGCGGGAGTAGCTCCTACGAGCAGTACTTC. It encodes CASGTSGSSSYEQYF.

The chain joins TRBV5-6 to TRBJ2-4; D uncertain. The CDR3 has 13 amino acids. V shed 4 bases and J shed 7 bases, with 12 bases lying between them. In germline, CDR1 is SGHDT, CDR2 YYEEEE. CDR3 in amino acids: CASSPTDGNIQYF. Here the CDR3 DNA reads TGTGCCAGCAGCCCAACGGATGGGAACATTCAGTACTTC.

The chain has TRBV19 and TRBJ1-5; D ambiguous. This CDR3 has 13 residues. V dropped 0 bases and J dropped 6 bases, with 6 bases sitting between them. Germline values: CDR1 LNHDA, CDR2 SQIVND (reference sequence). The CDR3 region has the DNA TGTGCCAGTAGTATAGACCCGGGTCAGCCCCAGCATTTT. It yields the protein CASSIDPGQPQHF.

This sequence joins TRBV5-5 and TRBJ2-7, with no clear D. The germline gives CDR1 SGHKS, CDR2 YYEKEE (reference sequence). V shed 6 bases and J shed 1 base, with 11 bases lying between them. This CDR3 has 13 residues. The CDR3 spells CASNRAGSYEQYF. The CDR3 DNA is TGTGCCAGCAACCGGGCAGGTTCCTACGAGCAGTACTTC. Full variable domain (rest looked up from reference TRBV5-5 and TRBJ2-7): DAGVTQSPTHLIKTRGQQVTLRCSPISGHKSVSWYQQVLGQGPQFIFQYYEKEERGRGNFPDRFSARQFPNYSSELNVNALLLGDSALYLCASNRAGSYEQYFGPGTRLTVT.

As DNA, the CDR3 is TGTGCCAGCAGTCCTGACAAGTCCGAGCAGTACTTC. This translates into CASSPDKSEQYF. V gene TRBV2 combines with J gene TRBJ2-7; D not resolved. The length of the CDR3 is 12 residues. The V end was cut by 5 bases, the J end by 6 bases, with 11 bases between. The germline gives CDR1 SNHLY, CDR2 FYNNEI.

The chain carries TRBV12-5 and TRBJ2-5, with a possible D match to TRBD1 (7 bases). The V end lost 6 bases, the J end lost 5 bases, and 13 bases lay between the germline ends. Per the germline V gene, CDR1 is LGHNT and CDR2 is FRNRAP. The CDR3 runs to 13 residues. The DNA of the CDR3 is TGTGCTAGTGGCCCCTCAGGGGGGGAGACCCAGTACTTC. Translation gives CASGPSGGETQYF.

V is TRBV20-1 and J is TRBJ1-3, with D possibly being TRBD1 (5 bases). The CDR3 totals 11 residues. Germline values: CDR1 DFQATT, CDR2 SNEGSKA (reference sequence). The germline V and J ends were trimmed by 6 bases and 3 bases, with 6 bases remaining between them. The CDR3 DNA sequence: TGCAGTGCACAGGTTGGAAACACCATATATTTT. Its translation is CSAQVGNTIYF.

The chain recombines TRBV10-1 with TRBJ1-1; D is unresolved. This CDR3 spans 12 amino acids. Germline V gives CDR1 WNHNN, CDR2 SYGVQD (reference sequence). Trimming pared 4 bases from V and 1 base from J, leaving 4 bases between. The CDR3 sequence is CASSGGNTEAFF. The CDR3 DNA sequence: TGCGCCAGCAGTGGGGGGAACACTGAAGCTTTCTTT.

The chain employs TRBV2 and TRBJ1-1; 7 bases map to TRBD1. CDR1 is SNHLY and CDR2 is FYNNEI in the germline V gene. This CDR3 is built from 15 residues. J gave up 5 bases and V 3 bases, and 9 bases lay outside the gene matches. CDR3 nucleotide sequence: TGTGCCAGCAGTGAGCAGGGGGTGGTTAGGACTGAAGCTTTCTTT. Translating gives CASSEQGVVRTEAFF.

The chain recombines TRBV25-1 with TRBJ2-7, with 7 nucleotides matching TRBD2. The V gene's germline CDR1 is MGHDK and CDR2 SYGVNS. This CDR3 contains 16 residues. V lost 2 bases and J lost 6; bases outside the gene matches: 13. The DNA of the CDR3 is TGTGCCAGCAGTGAAGGTTCTGTGGGAGGGCCTCCCGAGCAGTACTTC. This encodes CASSEGSVGGPPEQYF.

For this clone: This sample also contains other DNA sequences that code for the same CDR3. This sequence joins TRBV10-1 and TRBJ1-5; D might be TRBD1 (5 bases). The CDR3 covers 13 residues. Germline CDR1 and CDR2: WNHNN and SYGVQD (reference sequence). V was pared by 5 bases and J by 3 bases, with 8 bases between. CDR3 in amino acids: CASSQGLNQPQHF. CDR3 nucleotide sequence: TGCGCCAGCAGTCAGGGACTCAATCAGCCCCAGCATTTT.

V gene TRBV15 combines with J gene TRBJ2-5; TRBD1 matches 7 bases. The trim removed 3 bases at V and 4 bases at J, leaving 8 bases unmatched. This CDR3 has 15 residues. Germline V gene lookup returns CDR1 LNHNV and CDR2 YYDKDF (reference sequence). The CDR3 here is CATSSAGGWGETQYF. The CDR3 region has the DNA TGTGCCACCAGCAGCGCAGGGGGATGGGGAGAGACCCAGTACTTC.

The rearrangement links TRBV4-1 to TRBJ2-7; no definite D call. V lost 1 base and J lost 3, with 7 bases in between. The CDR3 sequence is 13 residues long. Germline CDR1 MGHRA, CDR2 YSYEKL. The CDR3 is CASSQVTNYEQYF. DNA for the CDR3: TGCGCCAGCAGCCAAGTAACTAACTACGAGCAGTACTTC.